The 23 T cell receptor beta chains given below trace back to one sample, sequenced in a study of shared clonotypes between healthy human individuals. The table came from immunoSEQ multiplex PCR; TCRdb's copy has only in-frame clones and leaves some out. Among 1 million to 1.2 million clones listed, around 77% were seen once. The sequenced sample consisted of memory CD4+ T cells from PBMCs. This sample's subset: CD45RA-negative fraction. These receptors were collected from a man in his late teens or twenties in good health. Some clones in this sample may be carry-over from other donors' samples.

The chain uses TRBV5-1 and TRBJ2-3, with 8 bases aligning to TRBD2. The germline gives CDR1 SGHRS, CDR2 YFSETQ. J was trimmed by 0 bases and V by 6 bases; bases with no gene match: 6. CDR3 length: 15 amino acids. The CDR3: CASTGTSGSTDTQYF. CDR3 bases: TGCGCCAGCACAGGAACTAGCGGTAGCACAGATACGCAGTATTTT.

V and J are TRBV7-2 and TRBJ2-1, with TRBD2 identical over 7 bases. The junction had 5 bases not matched to a gene; V was cut back by 1 base and J by 5 bases. The germline V gene has CDR1 SGHTA and CDR2 FQGNSA. The CDR3 extends over 15 amino acids. The CDR3 sequence is CASSLDSGPNNEQFF. The CDR3 DNA reads as TGTGCCAGCAGCTTAGATAGCGGGCCTAACAATGAGCAGTTCTTC. The full variable domain, its missing parts supplied by reference TRBV7-2 and TRBJ2-1, is GAGVSQSPSNKVTEKGKDVELRCDPISGHTALYWYRQSLGQGLEFLIYFQGNSAPDKSGLPSDRFSAERTGGSVSTLTIQRTQQEDSAVYLCASSLDSGPNNEQFFGPGTRLTVL.

This clone was seen ten or more times. The V gene is TRBV10-3, the J gene TRBJ1-1; D gene ambiguous. V was shortened by 10 bases and J by 0 bases, with 12 bases between the two germline ends. CDR1 and CDR2 (germline): ENHRY, SYGVKD. The CDR3 is 13 amino acids. The CDR3 coding sequence is TGTGCCACCGGACGGAATTTGAACACTGAAGCTTTCTTT. Its translation is CATGRNLNTEAFF.

The chain links TRBV28 to TRBJ1-3, with TRBD1 matching 8 bases. The CDR3 extends over 14 amino acids. The germline V gene encodes CDR1 MDHEN and CDR2 SYDVKM. With V trimmed by 5 bases and J by 4 bases, 4 bases remained unmatched. In DNA, the CDR3 is TGTGCCAGCAGTATACAGGGGGTCGGAAACACCATATATTTT. Encoded protein: CASSIQGVGNTIYF.

This clone was detected a few times. The same CDR3 is also encoded by other DNA sequences in this sample. V gene TRBV29-1 combines with J gene TRBJ1-1, with 9 bases matching TRBD1. CDR3 length equals 11 residues. With 7 bases clipped from V and 4 bases from J, the junction kept 1 base outside the gene matches. Germline lookup yields CDR1 SQVTM and CDR2 ANQGSEA. The CDR3 sequence: CSGGQGTEAFF. CDR3 DNA: TGCAGCGGGGGACAGGGCACTGAAGCTTTCTTT.

The chain recombines TRBV2 with TRBJ1-5; D is perhaps TRBD1 (5 bases). Deletions cut 7 bases from V and 2 bases from J, with 15 bases between. The length of the CDR3 is 15 residues. Germline loops: CDR1 SNHLY, CDR2 FYNNEI. CDR3 DNA sequence: TGTGCCAGCAAGAGACCAGGGCCCCGCAATCAGCCCCAGCATTTT. This encodes CASKRPGPRNQPQHF.

The chain recombines TRBV25-1 with TRBJ2-7, with 7 nucleotides matching TRBD1. Per the germline V gene, CDR1 is MGHDK and CDR2 is SYGVNS. The J segment lost 4 bases and the V segment lost 1 base, leaving 7 bases of the junction unmatched. The CDR3 runs 15 residues. This chain's CDR3 is CASSELGTASYEQYF. CDR3 nucleotide sequence: TGTGCCAGCAGTGAATTAGGGACAGCCTCATACGAGCAGTACTTC.

The V call is TRBV6-5, the J call TRBJ2-3; D is undetermined. The CDR3 covers 15 residues. The V end lost 0 bases, the J end lost 3 bases, and 10 bases lay between the germline ends. Germline V gives CDR1 MNHEY, CDR2 SVGAGI. The CDR3 loop reads CASSYSSGFTDTQYF. In nucleotides, the CDR3 is TGTGCCAGCAGTTACTCGTCTGGGTTTACAGATACGCAGTATTTT.

This CDR3 is CASSDQPTSGNTIYF. The DNA for the CDR3 is TGTGCCAGCAGTGACCAACCGACCTCTGGAAACACCATATATTTT. The chain uses TRBV6-1 and TRBJ1-3; D gene uncertain. Germline CDR1 reads MNHNS; CDR2 reads SASEGT. The CDR3 length is 15 residues. With 3 bases removed from V and 0 bases from J, the gap between germline ends came to 9 bases.

The chain links TRBV7-8 to TRBJ1-4; D not resolved. The CDR3 totals 15 residues. Looked up from germline, CDR1 is SGHVS and CDR2 is FQNEAQ. V was trimmed by 2 bases and J by 4 bases, leaving 11 bases between them. The CDR3 sequence is CASSLQRRNNEKLFF. The CDR3 DNA sequence: TGTGCCAGCAGCTTACAGCGGCGGAATAATGAAAAACTGTTTTTT.

The chain joins TRBV7-8 to TRBJ2-3; 10 nucleotides agree with TRBD2. V trimming: 5 bases; J trimming: 0 bases; junction bases outside the gene matches: 5. The length of the CDR3 is 16 residues. The germline V gene has CDR1 SGHVS and CDR2 FQNEAQ. Written as DNA, the CDR3 is TGTGCCAGCAGCCTGGGGACTAGCGTAAGCACAGATACGCAGTATTTT. Amino acid sequence: CASSLGTSVSTDTQYF.

DNA of the CDR3: TGCAGTTCACAGGGGGCTAGGGAGCAGTACTTC. This gives the protein CSSQGAREQYF. The rearrangement joins TRBV20-1 to TRBJ2-7, with TRBD1 identical over 9 bases. In germline, CDR1 is DFQATT, CDR2 SNEGSKA (reference sequence). V shed 8 bases, J shed 7 bases, and the junction held 6 bases outside the gene matches. The CDR3 sequence is 11 residues long.

This sequence joins TRBV5-6 and TRBJ2-3, with 12 positions matching TRBD2. This CDR3 spans 14 amino acids. V was pared by 3 bases and J by 5 bases, with 1 base of the junction left unmatched. In germline, CDR1 is SGHDT, CDR2 YYEEEE. Here the CDR3 DNA reads TGTGCCAGCAGCTGGGGACTAGCGGGAGATACGCAGTATTTT. Its protein is CASSWGLAGDTQYF.

The J gene is TRBJ1-5, the V gene TRBV5-8, with D perhaps matching TRBD1 (5 bases). The CDR3 has 12 amino acids. The germline V and J ends were trimmed by 0 bases and 15 bases, with 13 bases remaining between them. From germline, CDR1 is SGHTS and CDR2 YDEGEE. The CDR3 region is CASSLAGRGGHF. The CDR3 DNA is TGTGCCAGCAGCTTGGCGGGCCGGGGGGGGCATTTT.

About this clone: With a far larger clone one base away, a read error is the likely cause. The CDR3: CSVEDRNYGYTF. The DNA for the CDR3 is TGCAGCGTTGAAGACCGTAACTATGGCTACACCTTC. This sequence joins TRBV29-1 and TRBJ1-2; D call uncertain. The ends were cut back, 0 bases at V and 1 base at J, with 3 bases in the middle. Germline CDR1 and CDR2: SQVTM and ANQGSEA. CDR3 length: 12 residues. The full variable domain, completed using reference TRBV29-1 and TRBJ1-2, is SAVISQKPSRDICQRGTSLTIQCQVDSQVTMMFWYRQQPGQSLTLIATANQGSEATYESGFVIDKFPISRPNLTFSTLTVSNMSPEDSSIYLCSVEDRNYGYTFGSGTRLTVV.

The chain employs TRBV28 and TRBJ2-5; 11 nucleotides match TRBD1. The CDR3 runs 15 residues. In germline, CDR1 is MDHEN, CDR2 SYDVKM. The V segment lost 5 bases and the J segment 5 bases; nucleotides outside the gene matches: 7. CDR3 residues: CASSPRDRGWETQYF. The CDR3 DNA reads as TGTGCCAGCAGTCCCCGGGACAGGGGGTGGGAGACCCAGTACTTC.

Notes on this clone: The junction departs from germline at one end; a sequencing error may be responsible. V usage is TRBV6-7 and J usage is TRBJ1-4, with D possibly being TRBD1 (5 bases). TRBV6-7 is flagged as an ORF with uncertain function. The CDR3 extends over 13 amino acids. CDR3 bases: TGTGCCAGCAGTTACTTTCAACCGACCAGGGAGCCTTTT. Translation: CASSYFQPTREPF.

There are a few counts of this clone. The chain joins TRBV10-3 to TRBJ2-7, with a possible D match to TRBD1 (6 bases). This CDR3 has 16 amino acids. Germline V gives CDR1 ENHRY, CDR2 SYGVKD. Trimming left V 3 bases short and J 1 base short, with 16 bases between. The CDR3 nucleotides are TGTGCCATCAGTGATCATTTGGGGCAGGGGTCCTACGAGCAGTACTTC. This codes for CAISDHLGQGSYEQYF.

This clone was recorded at least ten times. The chain has TRBV13 and TRBJ2-1; D gene uncertain. Between the trimmed V and J ends, which lost 2 bases and 7 bases, there was a span of 6 bases. The CDR3 spans 12 residues. The V gene's germline CDR1 is PRHDT and CDR2 FYEKMQ (reference sequence). The CDR3 DNA follows: TGTGCCAGCAGCTTACAGGCGAATGAGCAGTTCTTC. Translation gives CASSLQANEQFF. Drawing the rest from reference TRBV13 and TRBJ2-1, the complete variable domain is AAGVIQSPRHLIKEKRETATLKCYPIPRHDTVYWYQQGPGQDPQFLISFYEKMQSDKGSIPDRFSAQQFSDYHSELNMSSLELGDSALYFCASSLQANEQFFGPGTRLTVL.

The chain joins TRBV5-8 to TRBJ1-4; D remains unclear. The CDR3 runs to 13 residues. Germline values: CDR1 SGHTS, CDR2 YDEGEE. Trimming left V 5 bases short and J 8 bases short, with 13 bases between. CDR3 residues: CASRPQGGEKLFF. The CDR3, as DNA: TGTGCCAGCAGACCTCAAGGAGGGGAAAAACTGTTTTTT.

For this clone: A much bigger clone sits one base away, suggesting this may be a read error. The rearrangement joins TRBV6-5 to TRBJ2-2; no firm D call. CDR1 and CDR2 from the germline V gene are MNHEY and SVGAGI. This CDR3 is 12 amino acids long. The V and J ends lost 6 bases and 1 base respectively, with 3 bases between them. This chain's CDR3 is CASSMNTGELFF. The CDR3 DNA is TGTGCCAGCAGCATGAACACCGGGGAGCTGTTTTTT.

The V and J genes are TRBV2 and TRBJ1-1, with D unclear. CDR3 length: 12 residues. Germline V gives CDR1 SNHLY, CDR2 FYNNEI. Trimming stripped 10 bases from V and 1 base from J, with 10 bases between. The CDR3: CATITENTEAFF. As DNA, the CDR3 is TGTGCCACTATTACAGAGAACACTGAAGCTTTCTTT. The whole variable domain, remainder taken from reference TRBV2 and TRBJ1-1, is EPEVTQTPSHQVTQMGQEVILRCVPISNHLYFYWYRQILGQKVEFLVSFYNNEISEKSEIFDDQFSVERPDGSNFTLKIRSTKLEDSAMYFCATITENTEAFFGQGTRLTVV.

This chain joins TRBV19 and TRBJ1-5; D call uncertain. Germline-derived CDR1 and CDR2 are LNHDA and SQIVND (reference sequence). The CDR3 is 12 residues long. V was cut by 3 bases and J by 5 bases, with 5 bases left in between. CDR3 amino acids: CASSMVHQPQHF. The CDR3 DNA reads TGTGCCAGTAGTATGGTCCATCAGCCCCAGCATTTT.